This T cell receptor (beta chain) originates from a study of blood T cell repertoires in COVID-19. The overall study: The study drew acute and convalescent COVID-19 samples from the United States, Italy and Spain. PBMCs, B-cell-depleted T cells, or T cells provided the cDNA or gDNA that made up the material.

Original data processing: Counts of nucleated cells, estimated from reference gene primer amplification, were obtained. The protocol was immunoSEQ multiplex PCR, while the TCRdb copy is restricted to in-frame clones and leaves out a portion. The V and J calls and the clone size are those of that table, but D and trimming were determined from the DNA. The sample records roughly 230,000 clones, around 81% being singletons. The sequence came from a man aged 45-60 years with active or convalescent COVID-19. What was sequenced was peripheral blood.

The CDR3 nucleotides read TGTGCCAGTAGTTTGGGGCAAGGCGGGGGGGCCGGCAATGAGCAGTTCTTC. Protein: CASSLGQGGGAGNEQFF. The chain has TRBV19 and TRBJ2-1; 9 bases fit TRBD2. The CDR3 has 17 amino acids. V dropped 5 bases and J dropped 6; count of bases not matched to a gene: 14. Germline loops: CDR1 LNHDA, CDR2 SQIVND (reference sequence).